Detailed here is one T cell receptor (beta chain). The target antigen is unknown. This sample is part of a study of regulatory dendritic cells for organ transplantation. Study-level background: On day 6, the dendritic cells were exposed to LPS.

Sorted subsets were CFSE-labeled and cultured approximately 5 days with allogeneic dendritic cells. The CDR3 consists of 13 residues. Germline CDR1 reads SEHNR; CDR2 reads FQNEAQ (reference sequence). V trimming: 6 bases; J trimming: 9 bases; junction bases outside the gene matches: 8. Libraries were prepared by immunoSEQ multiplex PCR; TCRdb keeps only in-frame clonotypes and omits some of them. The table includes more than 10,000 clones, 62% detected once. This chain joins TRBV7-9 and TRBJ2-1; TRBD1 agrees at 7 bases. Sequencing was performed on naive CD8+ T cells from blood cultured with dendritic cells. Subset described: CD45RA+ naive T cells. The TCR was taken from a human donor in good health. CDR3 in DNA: TGTGCCAGCAGAGGTACAGGGGTAGGTGAGCAGTTCTTC. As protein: CASRGTGVGEQFF.